This T cell receptor beta chain was obtained from a study of regulatory T cells in long-lasting Graves disease. Study-level points and caveats: Persistent Graves' cases showed lower TCR diversity than newly diagnosed cases.

Researchers made TCR beta libraries by using iRepertoire HTBI primers and running Arm-PCR on CDR3 regions. Via MiXCR, TCRdb re-called the multiplex PCR reads, giving one row per CDR3 protein. This sample has around 430,000 distinct CDR3 sequences; approximately 23% occur once, and the top ten carry around 14%. Specified time point: persistent/refractory GD, antithyroid drugs over 5 years with positive TRAb. PBMCs provided the RNA from which the TCR library was made. This clonotype showed up many times. Its antigen is unidentified. Trimming left V 10 bases short and J 1 base short, with 11 bases between. This CDR3 is 13 amino acids long. Germline V gives CDR1 ENHRY, CDR2 SYGVKD.

Sequenced here: peripheral blood mononuclear cells (PBMCs), sampled when the disease was refractory, from a patient treated with antithyroid drugs. The rearrangement uses TRBV10-3 and TRBJ2-4; D is perhaps TRBD2 (5 bases). This receptor was identified in a female donor with Graves disease. In nucleotides, the CDR3 is TGTGCCACCTTAGCGTCGGCCAAAAACATTCAGTACTTC. Translation gives CATLASAKNIQYF.